This T cell receptor beta chain stems from a study of beta chain features in type 1 diabetes. Overall study context: Analysis included around 110,000,000 sorted cells drawn from all samples.

Per germline, CDR1 LNHDA and CDR2 SQIVND (reference sequence). V shed 9 bases and J shed 6 bases, with 12 bases lying between them. The CDR3 runs to 12 residues. Blood was drawn once from each donor into heparinised tubes. The draws averaged approximately 110 mL. CD4+ cells of the naive, central memory, regulatory and stem cell-like memory types were sorted via CD45RO/CCR7/CD25/CD127/CD95/CD27. Since all of the isolated RNA was reverse transcribed, expressed TCRB transcripts were what got sequenced. The data were produced by immunoSEQ multiplex PCR, yet TCRdb's version contains in-frame clones alone and is incomplete. The table shows 150,000 to 170,000 clones, with 10% occurring only once. This clone was counted a few times. The antigen is unknown. Overall study results and limits: For Type 1 diabetes patients, all four CD4+ subsets carried TCRB CDR3s that were moderately but significantly shorter. HLA influence on TCRB rearrangement stayed unresolved here.

This clonotype was sampled from a man aged 25 to 40 with type 1 diabetes. The V and J genes are TRBV19 and TRBJ1-5; D possibly corresponds to TRBD1 (6 bases). Specimen: central memory CD4+ T cells from blood. CDR3 bases: TGTGCCAGCCACACAGGGACTCAGCCCCAGCATTTT. It specifies CASHTGTQPQHF.